The 27 T cell receptor beta chains below all came from one sample that was sequenced in a study of T cells in Graves' hyperthyroidism and ophthalmopathy. There were TCR beta CDR3 regions amplified from RNA transcripts. Researchers ran a first-round RT-PCR on the TCR CDR3 using the HTBI primer set. TCRdb recomputed calls from the multiplex PCR reads with MiXCR, one row per CDR3 protein. The sample includes about 500,000 distinct CDR3 sequences, roughly 16% of them seen just once. Sequenced: blood. These receptors were collected from a woman aged 25-40 years with Graves' ophthalmopathy.

V and J are TRBV7-9 and TRBJ2-1; 7 nucleotides align to TRBD1. The ends lost 4 bases at V and 10 bases at J; junction bases unmatched: 4. This CDR3 has 12 residues. Germline V CDR1 and CDR2: SEHNR, FQNEAQ (reference sequence). DNA for the CDR3: TGTGCCAGCAGCTCCGGACAGGCCGAGCAGTTCTTC. Its protein product is CASSSGQAEQFF.

A few counts support this clonotype. The chain uses TRBV12-3 or TRBV12-4 and TRBJ2-7; either TRBD1 or TRBD2 may supply D (5 bases each). The CDR3 spans 14 residues. V gave up 6 bases and J gave up 3 bases, with 15 bases separating them. CDR3 coding DNA: TGTGCCAGCAGGGTGGGGGACCTCTACTACGAGCAGTACTTC. This sequence encodes CASRVGDLYYEQYF.

This clonotype appeared a single time. The chain recombines TRBV28 with TRBJ2-7; no definite D call. V gave up 3 bases and J gave up 5 bases, with 11 bases separating them. This CDR3 is 13 amino acids long. Germline assignment: CDR1 MDHEN and CDR2 SYDVKM. The DNA for the CDR3 is TGTGCCAGCAGTTTTGAAAACCTGCACGAGCAGTACTTC. Encoded protein: CASSFENLHEQYF. Based on the CDR3 plus reference TRBV28 and TRBJ2-7, the full variable domain is DVKVTQSSRYLVKRTGEKVFLECVQDMDHENMFWYRQDPGLGLRLIYFSYDVKMKEKGDIPEGYSVSREKKERFSLILESASTNQTSMYLCASSFENLHEQYFGPGTRLTVT.

The rearrangement links TRBV7-2 to TRBJ2-3; D assignment may be TRBD1 or TRBD2 (5 bases each). The V end lost 9 bases, the J end lost 1 base, and 11 bases lay between the germline ends. The germline V gene encodes CDR1 SGHTA and CDR2 FQGNSA. CDR3 length equals 13 residues. The CDR3 DNA follows: TGTGCCAGTCGGGGCCTCGGCACAGATACGCAGTATTTT. Its translation is CASRGLGTDTQYF.

The CDR3 here is CASSVGQPLSSYNEQFF. For the CDR3, the DNA is TGTGCCAGCAGCGTAGGCCAGCCCCTAAGCTCCTACAATGAGCAGTTCTTC. The rearrangement links TRBV9 to TRBJ2-1; D call uncertain. Trimming stripped 0 bases from V and 0 bases from J, with 13 bases between. CDR3 length: 17 amino acids. Germline V gene data show CDR1 as SGDLS and CDR2 as YYNGEE.

The chain carries TRBV2 and TRBJ2-4; 12 bases are shared with TRBD2. Germline V gene data show CDR1 as SNHLY and CDR2 as FYNNEI. Trimming took 6 bases from V and 8 from J; bases not matched to a gene: 8. This CDR3 spans 15 amino acids. The CDR3 sequence: CASRSSGRAGDIQYF. CDR3 DNA: TGTGCCAGCAGATCTAGCGGGAGGGCCGGGGACATTCAGTACTTC.

Points on this clonotype: A much larger clone sits a single nucleotide away, making a read error possible. The genes are TRBV28 and TRBJ1-2; TRBD1 matches at 8 bases. The V and J ends lost 4 bases and 10 bases, in that order; junction bases with no gene match: 17. CDR3 size: 16 residues. CDR1 is MDHEN and CDR2 is SYDVKM in the germline V gene. CDR3 coding DNA: TGTGCCAGCAGTTCCTCCGGGACAGGTGCCCTGCATGTCTACACCTTC. Protein: CASSSSGTGALHVYTF.

This clonotype was detected many times. The chain joins TRBV18 to TRBJ2-3; D not resolved. The V end lost 3 bases, the J end lost 2 bases, and 12 bases lay between the germline ends. Looked up from germline, CDR1 is KGHSH and CDR2 is LQKENI. The CDR3 has 15 residues. The CDR3 is CASSPRPLNTDTQYF. The CDR3 nucleotides read TGTGCCAGCTCACCCCGGCCACTAAACACAGATACGCAGTATTTT.

This clonotype was seen repeatedly, ten times or more. This rearrangement joins TRBV4-3 to TRBJ1-4, with D unclear. CDR1 and CDR2 from the germline V gene are LGHNA and YSLEER. V shed 1 base and J shed 0 bases, with 9 bases lying between them. The CDR3 contains 16 residues. The CDR3 region is CASSQGQDATNEKLFF. The CDR3 region has the DNA TGCGCCAGCAGCCAAGGTCAAGATGCAACTAATGAAAAACTGTTTTTT.

The table lists this clonotype with many counts. The rearrangement uses TRBV30 and TRBJ2-7, with 10 nucleotides matching TRBD1. The length of the CDR3 is 13 residues. Germline V gives CDR1 GTSNPN, CDR2 SVGIG (reference sequence). J was trimmed by 4 bases and V by 3 bases; bases with no gene match: 3. The CDR3 DNA follows: TGTGCCTGGAGCGACAGGGGGCAATACGAGCAGTACTTC. Translation: CAWSDRGQYEQYF.

In this sample, this clonotype turned up many times. The chain couples TRBV29-1 to TRBJ1-2; 7 nucleotides align to TRBD1. Germline V gene sequence: CDR1 SQVTM, CDR2 ANQGSEA. J gave up 1 base and V 4 bases, and 6 bases lay outside the gene matches. The CDR3 totals 14 residues. CDR3 in amino acids: CSVGEGADNYGYTF. CDR3 sequence (DNA): TGCAGCGTTGGTGAGGGGGCTGATAACTATGGCTACACCTTC.

This clonotype was recorded many times. V is TRBV11-2 and J is TRBJ2-7; D is unresolved. Looked up from germline, CDR1 is SGHAT and CDR2 is FQNNGV. V was clipped by 3 bases and J by 5 bases, with 8 bases between them. The CDR3 totals 12 residues. CDR3: CASSFSWDEQYF. CDR3 DNA sequence: TGTGCCAGCAGCTTCTCCTGGGACGAGCAGTACTTC.

CDR3 DNA sequence: TGTGCCAGCAGCCAAGACGGGACTAACACCGGGGAGCTGTTTTTT. As protein: CASSQDGTNTGELFF. V usage is TRBV3-1 and J usage is TRBJ2-2, with D perhaps matching TRBD2 (6 bases). The V end was cut by 0 bases, the J end by 2 bases, with 7 bases between. CDR1 and CDR2 (germline): LGHDT, YNNKEL (reference sequence). The CDR3 sequence is 15 residues long.

This clonotype appeared a few times. V usage is TRBV27 and J usage is TRBJ1-2; tentatively, D is TRBD1 (6 bases). Trimming took 11 bases from V and 2 from J, leaving 12 bases between them. The germline V gene encodes CDR1 MNHEY and CDR2 SMNVEV (reference sequence). There are 12 residues in the CDR3. CDR3 bases: TGTGCCTGCGGGGGCCTCAACTATGGCTACACCTTC. Protein: CACGGLNYGYTF.

This clonotype has at least ten counts. The chain uses TRBV20-1 and TRBJ2-3; D unclear. This CDR3 region has 11 residues. The germline gives CDR1 DFQATT, CDR2 SNEGSKA (reference sequence). Trimming cost V 7 bases and J 4 bases, with 9 bases left between them. DNA of the CDR3: TGCAGTGGCCCTACCCCAGATACGCAGTATTTT. It yields the protein CSGPTPDTQYF.

This clonotype was counted only a few times. V is TRBV7-9 and J is TRBJ2-1, with D perhaps being TRBD1 or TRBD2 (5 bases each). The CDR3 has 14 amino acids. CDR1 and CDR2 from the germline V gene are SEHNR and FQNEAQ (reference sequence). Trimming removed 1 base at V and 12 bases at J, with 16 bases between. The CDR3 sequence is CASSLGAGSSGQFF. CDR3 in DNA: TGTGCCAGCAGCTTAGGCGCAGGGAGCTCCGGGCAGTTCTTC.

This clonotype was detected ten times or more. This rearrangement joins TRBV2 to TRBJ2-1; 9 bases match TRBD2. Germline CDR1 SNHLY, CDR2 FYNNEI. This CDR3 has 15 amino acids. J was trimmed by 12 bases and V by 0 bases; bases with no gene match: 9. CDR3 residues: CASSEALLAGKPQFF. The DNA for the CDR3 is TGTGCCAGCAGTGAAGCGCTCCTAGCGGGAAAACCGCAGTTCTTC.

This clonotype has just a few counts. The J gene is TRBJ1-2, the V gene TRBV5-1; possibly TRBD1 for D (6 bases). Germline values: CDR1 SGHRS, CDR2 YFSETQ. CDR3 length: 16 amino acids. Trimming removed 4 bases at V and 4 bases at J, with 20 bases between. In DNA, the CDR3 is TGCGCCAGCAGCCTGGGATATACCGGGACACTCTATGGCTACACCTTC. Protein product: CASSLGYTGTLYGYTF.

This clonotype has ten or more counts. J is TRBJ2-2 and V is TRBV13; D uncertain. Germline loops: CDR1 PRHDT, CDR2 FYEKMQ (reference sequence). V was clipped by 0 bases and J by 0 bases, with 8 bases between them. This CDR3 comprises 16 residues. For the CDR3, the DNA is TGTGCCAGCAGCTTAGGGGGTCTTTCGAACACCGGGGAGCTGTTTTTT. Translating gives CASSLGGLSNTGELFF.

This clonotype was seen repeatedly, ten times or more. This chain uses TRBV12-3 or TRBV12-4 with TRBJ1-2; no clear D. CDR3 length equals 13 residues. Trimming pared 3 bases from V and 6 bases from J, leaving 11 bases between. DNA of the CDR3: TGTGCCAGCAGTTTCCGGGCAGGCCATGGCTACACCTTC. This sequence encodes CASSFRAGHGYTF.

The chain has TRBV7-2 and TRBJ2-7; 7 bases align to TRBD2. J was trimmed by 9 bases and V by 6 bases; bases with no gene match: 11. CDR1 and CDR2 from the germline V gene are SGHTA and FQGNSA. The CDR3 has 13 amino acids. CDR3 loop: CASRRLAEDGQYF. As DNA, the CDR3 is TGTGCCAGCAGACGACTAGCCGAGGACGGGCAGTACTTC.

V is TRBV6-2 or TRBV6-3 and J is TRBJ2-3; D is perhaps TRBD2 (6 bases). In germline, CDR1 is MNHEY, CDR2 SVGEGT. Trimming pared 7 bases from V and 2 bases from J, leaving 13 bases between. The CDR3 consists of 14 residues. The CDR3 spells CASTYGGATDTQYF. The CDR3, as DNA: TGTGCCAGCACTTATGGCGGGGCCACAGATACGCAGTATTTT.

The chain joins TRBV9 to TRBJ2-7; 8 bases are a match to TRBD1. Germline V gives CDR1 SGDLS, CDR2 YYNGEE. This CDR3 comprises 15 residues. The junction had 5 bases not matched to a gene; V was cut back by 0 bases and J by 3 bases. The CDR3 spells CASSVDSGGLYEQYF. In DNA form, the CDR3 reads TGTGCCAGCAGCGTAGACTCAGGGGGCCTCTACGAGCAGTACTTC.

This clonotype was recorded at least ten times. This chain links TRBV11-2 with TRBJ2-5; the D gene is possibly TRBD2 (6 bases). The CDR3 runs to 17 residues. Trimming cost V 5 bases and J 5 bases, with 24 bases left between them. The V gene's germline CDR1 is SGHAT and CDR2 FQNNGV. The CDR3 region has the DNA TGTGCCAGCAGCCCAATAGGAGGGACCACAGCCCTGGAGACCCAGTACTTC. This gives the protein CASSPIGGTTALETQYF.

The V gene is TRBV20-1, the J gene TRBJ2-1; the D gene is possibly TRBD2 (6 bases). The germline gives CDR1 DFQATT, CDR2 SNEGSKA (reference sequence). The CDR3 extends over 19 amino acids. The ends were cut back, 2 bases at V and 1 base at J, with 24 bases in the middle. In DNA, the CDR3 is TGCAGTGCTAGACCGGCCGAGGATCTTAGCGGAGTTTCCTACAATGAGCAGTTCTTC. Its protein is CSARPAEDLSGVSYNEQFF.

The chain employs TRBV20-1 and TRBJ2-1; 7 nucleotides match TRBD2. From germline, CDR1 is DFQATT and CDR2 SNEGSKA (reference sequence). The CDR3 length is 14 residues. With V trimmed by 4 bases and J by 7 bases, 10 bases remained unmatched. CDR3 coding DNA: TGCAGTGCTAAGGAAGCGGGATCGGGTAATGAGCAGTTCTTC. Encoded protein: CSAKEAGSGNEQFF.

In its sample, this clonotype was seen many times. The chain recombines TRBV6-6 with TRBJ2-3; possible D gene TRBD2, 5 bases. This CDR3 has 15 amino acids. Germline lookup yields CDR1 MNHNY and CDR2 SVGAGI (reference sequence). V was trimmed by 0 bases and J by 1 base, leaving 8 bases between them. CDR3 sequence: CASSYSHGGTDTQYF. The CDR3 DNA sequence: TGTGCCAGCAGTTACTCTCACGGGGGCACAGATACGCAGTATTTT.